A selection of T cell receptor beta chains follows, all from one sample in a study of CD8 T cells in ankylosing spondylitis. MiXCR was run by TCRdb on the 5' RACE reads, yielding one entry per CDR3 protein. The data contain about 390,000 distinct CDR3 sequences, more than 20% of them singletons. Sequenced input: blood, either unsorted or a sorted T cell fraction (not recorded which). The receptors derive from a male donor with ankylosing spondylitis. CDR3s include the opening cysteine and the closing phenylalanine or tryptophan. The D gene is left open where the match is weak. Rows give clone size only sometimes, using once, few, many, or a class for an expanded clone.

J gene: TRBJ2-2
V gene: TRBV7-9
clone size: few
D gene: .
CDR3 protein: CASSALTTGELFF
CDR3 DNA: TGTGCCAGCAGCGCACTAACCACCGGGGAGCTGTTTTTT

J gene: TRBJ1-2
V gene: TRBV5-1
clone size: .
D gene: TRBD1
CDR3 protein: CASSVGPGQQHYGYTF
CDR3 DNA: TGCGCCAGCAGCGTGGGTCCGGGACAGCAACACTATGGCTACACCTTC

J gene: TRBJ1-4
V gene: TRBV7-9
clone size: few
D gene: .
CDR3 protein: CASCRDWGEKLFF
CDR3 DNA: TGTGCCAGCTGCCGGGACTGGGGTGAAAAACTGTTTTTT

J gene: TRBJ1-2
V gene: TRBV14
clone size: .
D gene: .
CDR3 protein: CASSQDPRAGYGYTF
CDR3 DNA: TGTGCCAGCAGCCAAGATCCGAGGGCCGGCTATGGCTACACCTTC

J gene: TRBJ2-1
V gene: TRBV7-2
clone size: .
D gene: .
CDR3 protein: CASSKISSYNEQFF
CDR3 DNA: TGTGCCAGCAGCAAGATTAGCTCCTACAATGAGCAGTTCTTC

J gene: TRBJ2-6
V gene: TRBV7-2
clone size: .
D gene: .
CDR3 protein: CASPPSGANVLTF
CDR3 DNA: TGTGCCAGCCCTCCCTCTGGGGCCAACGTCCTGACTTTC

J gene: TRBJ2-7
V gene: TRBV3-1
clone size: many
D gene: .
CDR3 protein: CASSQVGYEQYF
CDR3 DNA: TGTGCCAGCAGCCAGGTGGGCTACGAGCAGTACTTC

J gene: TRBJ2-7
V gene: TRBV24-1
clone size: .
D gene: .
CDR3 protein: CATGHIIRRDEQYF
CDR3 DNA: TGTGCCACTGGGCATATTATTCGACGAGACGAGCAGTACTTC

J gene: TRBJ2-7
V gene: TRBV4-2
clone size: .
D gene: .
CDR3 protein: CASSQSATVSYEQYF
CDR3 DNA: TGTGCCAGCAGCCAATCTGCGACCGTCTCCTACGAGCAGTACTTC

J gene: TRBJ1-4
V gene: TRBV12-3/TRBV12-4
clone size: .
D gene: .
CDR3 protein: CASNPGLEKLFF
CDR3 DNA: TGTGCCAGCAATCCTGGGCTTGAAAAACTGTTTTTT

J gene: TRBJ2-3
V gene: TRBV29-1
clone size: many
D gene: TRBD1
CDR3 protein: CSDRDRGLNTDTQYF
CDR3 DNA: TGCAGCGACCGGGACAGGGGGCTTAACACAGATACGCAGTATTTT

J gene: TRBJ2-5
V gene: TRBV20-1
clone size: few
D gene: TRBD1
CDR3 protein: CSARETTQQGPQYF
CDR3 DNA: TGCAGTGCTAGAGAAACCACCCAACAGGGGCCCCAGTACTTC

J gene: TRBJ2-1
V gene: TRBV7-2
clone size: few
D gene: .
CDR3 protein: CASTRPSSNEQFF
CDR3 DNA: TGTGCCAGCACCCGGCCTAGCAGCAATGAGCAGTTCTTC

J gene: TRBJ1-4
V gene: TRBV12-3/TRBV12-4
clone size: few
D gene: .
CDR3 protein: CASSLRGGNEKLFF
CDR3 DNA: TGTGCCAGCAGTTTGAGGGGGGGTAATGAAAAACTGTTTTTT

J gene: TRBJ1-3
V gene: TRBV4-3
clone size: .
D gene: .
CDR3 protein: CASSQDTATALYTIYF
CDR3 DNA: TGCGCCAGCAGCCAAGATACTGCGACAGCACTTTACACCATATATTTT

J gene: TRBJ2-5
V gene: TRBV12-3/TRBV12-4
clone size: .
D gene: TRBD1
CDR3 protein: CASSFKGQGQETQYF
CDR3 DNA: TGTGCCAGCAGTTTTAAAGGACAGGGGCAAGAGACCCAGTACTTC

J gene: TRBJ2-1
V gene: TRBV29-1
clone size: few
D gene: .
CDR3 protein: CSAGGGGEQFF
CDR3 DNA: TGCAGCGCCGGGGGAGGGGGTGAGCAGTTCTTC

J gene: TRBJ1-1
V gene: TRBV29-1
clone size: .
D gene: TRBD1
CDR3 protein: CSVGRDSQLSAFF
CDR3 DNA: TGCAGCGTCGGGAGGGACAGTCAATTATCAGCTTTCTTT

J gene: TRBJ2-5
V gene: TRBV7-3
clone size: few
D gene: .
CDR3 protein: CASSQGGGERETQYF
CDR3 DNA: TGTGCCAGCAGTCAGGGGGGAGGAGAAAGGGAGACCCAGTACTTC

J gene: TRBJ1-1
V gene: TRBV20-1
clone size: few
D gene: .
CDR3 protein: CSAGAVNTEAFF
CDR3 DNA: TGCAGTGCGGGGGCTGTGAACACTGAAGCTTTCTTT

J gene: TRBJ2-3
V gene: TRBV20-1
clone size: many
D gene: .
CDR3 protein: CSASAGGGFTDTQYF
CDR3 DNA: TGCAGTGCTAGTGCCGGCGGAGGGTTCACAGATACGCAGTATTTT

J gene: TRBJ2-1
V gene: TRBV12-3/TRBV12-4
clone size: many
D gene: .
CDR3 protein: CASSPGSSYNEQFF
CDR3 DNA: TGTGCCAGCAGCCCCGGGAGCTCCTACAATGAGCAGTTCTTC

J gene: TRBJ2-3
V gene: TRBV5-1
clone size: .
D gene: .
CDR3 protein: CASRTTSFTDTQYF
CDR3 DNA: TGCGCCAGTCGGACCACTTCTTTCACAGATACGCAGTATTTT

J gene: TRBJ1-5
V gene: TRBV6-1
clone size: .
D gene: TRBD1
CDR3 protein: CASSPDRGQPQHF
CDR3 DNA: TGTGCCAGCAGTCCGGACAGGGGCCAGCCCCAGCATTTT

J gene: TRBJ2-1
V gene: TRBV28
clone size: .
D gene: .
CDR3 protein: CASSNTSSTNEQFF
CDR3 DNA: TGTGCCAGCAGTAATACTAGCTCTACCAATGAGCAGTTCTTC

J gene: TRBJ2-3
V gene: TRBV9
clone size: few
D gene: .
CDR3 protein: CASSVRDQPGDTQYF
CDR3 DNA: TGTGCCAGCAGCGTTCGGGACCAACCAGGAGATACGCAGTATTTT

J gene: TRBJ2-5
V gene: TRBV18
clone size: few
D gene: TRBD1
CDR3 protein: CASSAGVQGKKTQYF
CDR3 DNA: TGTGCCAGCTCTGCTGGGGTACAGGGGAAGAAGACCCAGTACTTC

J gene: TRBJ2-1
V gene: TRBV20-1
clone size: .
D gene: TRBD2
CDR3 protein: CSASMPGGYEQFF
CDR3 DNA: TGCAGTGCCAGCATGCCCGGGGGGTATGAGCAGTTCTTC

J gene: TRBJ2-7
V gene: TRBV6-1
clone size: few
D gene: TRBD1
CDR3 protein: CASRIDRGASYEQYF
CDR3 DNA: TGTGCCAGCAGGATTGACAGGGGCGCATCCTACGAGCAGTACTTC

J gene: TRBJ2-3
V gene: TRBV20-1
clone size: few
D gene: .
CDR3 protein: CSASGQIRDTQYF
CDR3 DNA: TGCAGTGCTAGTGGCCAAATTAGGGATACGCAGTATTTT

J gene: TRBJ2-1
V gene: TRBV20-1
clone size: few
D gene: .
CDR3 protein: CSARVRGRTYNEQFF
CDR3 DNA: TGCAGTGCTAGAGTTCGGGGGAGGACCTACAATGAGCAGTTCTTC

J gene: TRBJ2-2
V gene: TRBV9
clone size: .
D gene: TRBD2
CDR3 protein: CASSPKAGENTGELFF
CDR3 DNA: TGTGCCAGCAGCCCGAAGGCGGGAGAAAACACCGGGGAGCTGTTTTTT

J gene: TRBJ2-7
V gene: TRBV29-1
clone size: few
D gene: TRBD2
CDR3 protein: CSVIAGGYEQYF
CDR3 DNA: TGCAGCGTTATAGCGGGAGGTTACGAGCAGTACTTC

J gene: TRBJ2-7
V gene: TRBV20-1
clone size: .
D gene: .
CDR3 protein: CSARDLRGSYEQYF
CDR3 DNA: TGCAGTGCTAGAGATCTCAGGGGCTCCTACGAGCAGTACTTC

J gene: TRBJ2-1
V gene: TRBV28
clone size: .
D gene: .
CDR3 protein: CASIPGGRGNEQFF
CDR3 DNA: TGTGCCAGCATACCAGGGGGACGGGGGAATGAGCAGTTCTTC

J gene: TRBJ2-3
V gene: TRBV5-1
clone size: few
D gene: TRBD2
CDR3 protein: CASSLPAGDPDTQYF
CDR3 DNA: TGCGCCAGCAGCTTGCCAGCGGGAGATCCAGATACGCAGTATTTT

J gene: TRBJ2-3
V gene: TRBV20-1
clone size: .
D gene: TRBD2
CDR3 protein: CCARDPRTSVADTQYF
CDR3 DNA: TGCTGTGCTAGAGATCCACGGACTAGCGTCGCAGATACGCAGTATTTT

J gene: TRBJ1-5
V gene: TRBV5-1
clone size: once
D gene: .
CDR3 protein: CASSLDTPEGQPQHF
CDR3 DNA: TGCGCCAGCAGCTTGGACACCCCCGAGGGGCAGCCCCAGCATTTT

J gene: TRBJ1-2
V gene: TRBV19
clone size: once
D gene: .
CDR3 protein: CASSILGGYGYTF
CDR3 DNA: TGTGCCAGTAGTATTCTGGGAGGCTATGGCTACACCTTC

J gene: TRBJ2-5
V gene: TRBV12-3/TRBV12-4
clone size: many
D gene: .
CDR3 protein: CASSLKGRVGKQETQYF
CDR3 DNA: TGTGCCAGCAGTTTAAAAGGGAGAGTGGGCAAACAAGAGACCCAGTACTTC

J gene: TRBJ1-3
V gene: TRBV30
clone size: few
D gene: .
CDR3 protein: CAWSERGSGNTIYF
CDR3 DNA: TGTGCCTGGAGTGAGCGAGGCTCTGGAAACACCATATATTTT

J gene: TRBJ2-2
V gene: TRBV9
clone size: few
D gene: .
CDR3 protein: CASSVVPGPNTGELFF
CDR3 DNA: TGTGCCAGCAGCGTAGTACCGGGACCGAACACCGGGGAGCTGTTTTTT

J gene: TRBJ1-5
V gene: TRBV3-1
clone size: .
D gene: .
CDR3 protein: CGSSQGGVGQDQPQHF
CDR3 DNA: TGTGGCAGCAGTCAGGGAGGTGTGGGGCAGGATCAGCCCCAGCATTTT

J gene: TRBJ2-7
V gene: TRBV3-1
clone size: few
D gene: .
CDR3 protein: CACPSRRTEDYEQYF
CDR3 DNA: TGTGCCTGTCCCTCGAGAAGAACAGAAGACTACGAGCAGTACTTC

J gene: TRBJ2-3
V gene: TRBV7-9
clone size: few
D gene: TRBD2
CDR3 protein: CASSTQLALGPDTQYF
CDR3 DNA: TGTGCCAGCAGCACCCAACTAGCGTTGGGCCCAGATACGCAGTATTTT

J gene: TRBJ2-1
V gene: TRBV5-1
clone size: many
D gene: TRBD2
CDR3 protein: CASSLGTSGRNEQFF
CDR3 DNA: TGCGCCAGCAGCTTGGGGACTAGCGGGCGTAATGAGCAGTTCTTC

J gene: TRBJ2-2
V gene: TRBV7-3
clone size: few
D gene: .
CDR3 protein: CASSLGHGGSWELFF
CDR3 DNA: TGTGCCAGCAGCTTAGGCCATGGGGGGAGTTGGGAGCTGTTTTTT

J gene: TRBJ2-1
V gene: TRBV3-1
clone size: few
D gene: .
CDR3 protein: CASSQTAGKNEQFF
CDR3 DNA: TGTGCCAGCAGCCAGACGGCGGGAAAGAATGAGCAGTTCTTC

J gene: TRBJ2-3
V gene: TRBV29-1
clone size: many
D gene: TRBD2
CDR3 protein: CSVAGLAGAVDTQYF
CDR3 DNA: TGCAGCGTGGCCGGACTAGCGGGAGCGGTAGATACGCAGTATTTT

J gene: TRBJ1-5
V gene: TRBV29-1
clone size: few
D gene: .
CDR3 protein: CSVSRGGNQPQHF
CDR3 DNA: TGCAGCGTCTCGCGGGGGGGCAATCAGCCCCAGCATTTT

J gene: TRBJ2-7
V gene: TRBV3-1
clone size: few
D gene: TRBD2
CDR3 protein: CASSQGREFDEQYF
CDR3 DNA: TGTGCCAGCAGCCAAGGGCGGGAGTTTGACGAGCAGTACTTC

J gene: TRBJ2-1
V gene: TRBV10-3
clone size: .
D gene: .
CDR3 protein: CAISASDSYNEQFF
CDR3 DNA: TGTGCCATCAGTGCTTCGGACTCCTACAATGAGCAGTTCTTC

J gene: TRBJ2-1
V gene: TRBV30
clone size: .
D gene: .
CDR3 protein: CAWSLLAGNEQFF
CDR3 DNA: TGTGCCTGGAGCCTGCTAGCAGGCAATGAGCAGTTCTTC

J gene: TRBJ1-2
V gene: TRBV28
clone size: few
D gene: .
CDR3 protein: CASLASAGRQYLIYGYTF
CDR3 DNA: TGTGCCAGCCTCGCCTCGGCGGGACGACAATATTTAATATATGGCTACACCTTC

J gene: TRBJ1-5
V gene: TRBV18
clone size: few
D gene: .
CDR3 protein: CASSPSPSDHQPQHF
CDR3 DNA: TGTGCCAGCTCACCATCCCCTAGTGACCATCAGCCCCAGCATTTT